This T cell receptor (beta chain) was sequenced in a study of control samples from healthy donors and cancer patients. After removal of 0 bases from V and 6 bases from J, the junction contained 12 bases not matched to a gene. The CDR3 is 18 residues long. Germline V CDR1 and CDR2: LGHNA, YSLEER. This clone was counted only a few times. Assay used: immunoSEQ multiplex PCR; TCRdb lists only in-frame clones, some missing. The table shows 170,000 or so clones, with approximately 94% occurring only once. The receptor comes from a woman in her thirties or forties in good health. V gene TRBV4-3 combines with J gene TRBJ1-4; 8 positions match TRBD1. Sequencing was done on a sample of blood. CDR3 region: CASSQEWAGGAGDEKLFF. CDR3 DNA sequence: TGCGCCAGCAGCCAAGAGTGGGCAGGGGGCGCGGGAGATGAAAAACTGTTTTTT.